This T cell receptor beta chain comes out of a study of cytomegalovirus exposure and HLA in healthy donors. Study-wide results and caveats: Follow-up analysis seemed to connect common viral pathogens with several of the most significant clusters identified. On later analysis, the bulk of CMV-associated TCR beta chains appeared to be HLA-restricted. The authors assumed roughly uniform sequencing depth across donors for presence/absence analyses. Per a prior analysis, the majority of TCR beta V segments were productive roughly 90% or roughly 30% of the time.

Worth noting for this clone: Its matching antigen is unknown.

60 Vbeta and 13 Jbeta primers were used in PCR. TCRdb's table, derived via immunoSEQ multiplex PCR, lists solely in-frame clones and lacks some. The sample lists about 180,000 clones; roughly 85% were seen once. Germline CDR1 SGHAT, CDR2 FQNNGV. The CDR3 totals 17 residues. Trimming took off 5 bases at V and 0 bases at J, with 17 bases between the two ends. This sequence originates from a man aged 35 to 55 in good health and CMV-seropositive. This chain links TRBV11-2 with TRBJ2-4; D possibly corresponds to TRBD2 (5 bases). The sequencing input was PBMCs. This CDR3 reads CASSKWAEAIAKNIQYF. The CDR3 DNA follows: TGTGCCAGCAGCAAATGGGCGGAGGCTATAGCCAAAAACATTCAGTACTTC. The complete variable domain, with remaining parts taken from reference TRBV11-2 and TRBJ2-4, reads EAGVAQSPRYKIIEKRQSVAFWCNPISGHATLYWYQQILGQGPKLLIQFQNNGVVDDSQLPKDRFSAERLKGVDSTLKIQPAKLEDSAVYLCASSKWAEAIAKNIQYFGAGTRLSVL.